This T cell receptor (beta chain) comes out of a study of CD8+ T cells in alopecia areata. Whole-study context: Treated individuals took tofacitinib by mouth, 5 to 10 mg twice daily. Tofacitinib treatment spanned 6 to 18 months, with 6 months off drug afterward.

Reverse transcribed after extraction, RNA yielded cDNA as the sequencing template. The data were produced by immunoSEQ multiplex PCR, yet TCRdb's version contains in-frame clones alone and is incomplete. This repertoire shows about 180,000 clones, about half found once; its top ten account for over 9%. Treatment here: oral pan-JAK inhibitor, 5-10 mg twice daily. With regard to this clone: Antigen specificity is unknown.

This CDR3 comprises 15 residues. Germline V CDR1 and CDR2: SGHTA, FQGNSA. Trimming pared 5 bases from V and 1 base from J, leaving 11 bases between. Study results and limitations: It was lesional scalp, especially alopecia totalis/universalis, that showed higher clonality than normal scalp. When scalp samples are sequenced, resident alphabeta T cells of normal skin are also captured.

The material was CD8+ T cells sorted from blood, obtained at roughly week 52, from a patient treated with tofacitinib. This chain links TRBV7-2 with TRBJ2-2; D unresolved. The sequence was collected from a human donor with alopecia areata. The CDR3, as DNA: TGTGCCAGCAGCCCCCTGACCTTGAACACCGGGGAGCTGTTTTTT. Amino acids: CASSPLTLNTGELFF.